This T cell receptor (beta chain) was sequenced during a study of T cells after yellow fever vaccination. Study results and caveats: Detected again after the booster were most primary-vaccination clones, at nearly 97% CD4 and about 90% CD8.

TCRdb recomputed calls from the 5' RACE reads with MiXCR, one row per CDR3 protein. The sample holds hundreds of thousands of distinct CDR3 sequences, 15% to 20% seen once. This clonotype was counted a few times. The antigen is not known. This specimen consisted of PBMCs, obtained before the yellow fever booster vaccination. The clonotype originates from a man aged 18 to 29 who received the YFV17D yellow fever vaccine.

The CDR3 loop reads CAISGGQNTEAFF. CDR3 sequence (DNA): TGTGCCATCAGTGGAGGTCAGAACACTGAAGCTTTCTTT. The J gene is TRBJ1-1, the V gene TRBV10-3, with no clear D. The CDR3 totals 13 residues. Trimming took 4 bases from V and 1 from J, leaving 7 bases between them. Germline CDR1 ENHRY, CDR2 SYGVKD.